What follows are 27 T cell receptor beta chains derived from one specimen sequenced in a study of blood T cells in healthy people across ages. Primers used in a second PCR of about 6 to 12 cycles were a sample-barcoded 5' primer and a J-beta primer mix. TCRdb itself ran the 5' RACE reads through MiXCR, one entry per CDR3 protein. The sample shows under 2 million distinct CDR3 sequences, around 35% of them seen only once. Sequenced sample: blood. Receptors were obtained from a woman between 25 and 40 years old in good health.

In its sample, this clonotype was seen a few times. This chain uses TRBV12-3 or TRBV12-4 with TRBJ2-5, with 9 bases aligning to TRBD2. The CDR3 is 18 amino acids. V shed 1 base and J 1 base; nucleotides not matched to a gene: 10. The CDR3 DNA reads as TGTGCCAGCAGTTTAGGAGGTGGGCTAGCGGGACCCCAAGAGACCCAGTACTTC. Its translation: CASSLGGGLAGPQETQYF.

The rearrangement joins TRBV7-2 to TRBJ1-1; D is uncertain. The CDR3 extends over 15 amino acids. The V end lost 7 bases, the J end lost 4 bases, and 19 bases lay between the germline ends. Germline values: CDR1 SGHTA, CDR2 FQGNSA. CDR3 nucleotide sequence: TGTGCCAGCACCCCTGACCTGCGAGGGAGCACTGAAGCTTTCTTT. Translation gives CASTPDLRGSTEAFF.

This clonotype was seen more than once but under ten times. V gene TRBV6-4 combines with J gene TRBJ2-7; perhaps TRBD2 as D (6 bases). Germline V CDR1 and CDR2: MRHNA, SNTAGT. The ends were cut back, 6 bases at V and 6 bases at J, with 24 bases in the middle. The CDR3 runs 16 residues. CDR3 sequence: CASSLKDVRGNSEQYF. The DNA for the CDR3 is TGTGCCAGCAGCCTCAAGGACGTTCGGGGGAATTCCGAGCAGTACTTC.

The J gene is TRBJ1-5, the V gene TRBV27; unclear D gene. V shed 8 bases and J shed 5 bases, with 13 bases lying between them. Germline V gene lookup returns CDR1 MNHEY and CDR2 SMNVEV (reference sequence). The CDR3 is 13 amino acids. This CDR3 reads CASSPSDYQPQHF. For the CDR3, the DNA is TGTGCCAGCTCCCCCAGCGATTATCAGCCCCAGCATTTT.

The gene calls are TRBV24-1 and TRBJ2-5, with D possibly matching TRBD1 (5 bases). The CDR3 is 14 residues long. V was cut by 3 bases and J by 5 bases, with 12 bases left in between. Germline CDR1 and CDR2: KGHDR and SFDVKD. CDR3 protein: CATSDTGPGETQYF. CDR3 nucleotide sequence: TGTGCCACCAGTGATACGGGCCCAGGGGAGACCCAGTACTTC.

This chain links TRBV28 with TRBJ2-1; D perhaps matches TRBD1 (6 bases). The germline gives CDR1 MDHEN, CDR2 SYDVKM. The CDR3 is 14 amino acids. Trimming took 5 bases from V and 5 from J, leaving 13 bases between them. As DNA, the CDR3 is TGTGCCAGCAGTCCAATGGGGGCAGACAATGAGCAGTTCTTC. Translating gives CASSPMGADNEQFF.

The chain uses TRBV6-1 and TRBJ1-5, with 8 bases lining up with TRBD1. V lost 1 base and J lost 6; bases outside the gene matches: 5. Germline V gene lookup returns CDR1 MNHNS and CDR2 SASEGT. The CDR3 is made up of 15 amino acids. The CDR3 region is CASSEGQGTFQPQHF. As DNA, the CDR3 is TGTGCCAGCAGTGAAGGACAGGGGACGTTTCAGCCCCAGCATTTT.

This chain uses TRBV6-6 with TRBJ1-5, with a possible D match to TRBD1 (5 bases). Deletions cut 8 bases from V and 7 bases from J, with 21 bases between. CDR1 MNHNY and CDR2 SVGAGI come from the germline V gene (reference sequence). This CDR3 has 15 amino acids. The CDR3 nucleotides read TGTGCCAGCCGCCAATCGGACACCCTGGGGCAGCCCCAGCATTTT. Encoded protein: CASRQSDTLGQPQHF.

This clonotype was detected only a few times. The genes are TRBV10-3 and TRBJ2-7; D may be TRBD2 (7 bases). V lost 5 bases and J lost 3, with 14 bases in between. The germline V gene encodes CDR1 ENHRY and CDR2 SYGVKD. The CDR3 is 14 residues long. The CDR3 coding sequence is TGTGCCATCAGTCAGGCGGGGGCCCTCTACGAGCAGTACTTC. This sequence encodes CAISQAGALYEQYF.

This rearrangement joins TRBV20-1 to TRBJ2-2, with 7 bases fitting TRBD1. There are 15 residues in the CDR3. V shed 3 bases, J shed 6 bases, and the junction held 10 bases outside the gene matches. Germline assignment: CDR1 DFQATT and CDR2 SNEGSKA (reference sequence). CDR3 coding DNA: TGCAGTGCTAGCACGTTAGGGGGCGCCGCCGGGGAGCTGTTTTTT. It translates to CSASTLGGAAGELFF.

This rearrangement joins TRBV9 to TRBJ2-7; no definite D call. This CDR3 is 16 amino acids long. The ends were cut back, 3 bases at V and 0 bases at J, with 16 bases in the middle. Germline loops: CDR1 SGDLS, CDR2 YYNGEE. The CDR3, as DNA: TGTGCCAGCAGCGCGGATGTATCCAGATTCTCCTACGAGCAGTACTTC. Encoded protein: CASSADVSRFSYEQYF.

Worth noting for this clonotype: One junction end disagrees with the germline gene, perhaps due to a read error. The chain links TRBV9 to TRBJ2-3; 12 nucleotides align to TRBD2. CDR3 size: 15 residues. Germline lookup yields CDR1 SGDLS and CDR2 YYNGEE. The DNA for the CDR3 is TGTGCCAGCAGCGTGACTAGCGGGAGAACAGATACGCGGTATTTT. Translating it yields CASSVTSGRTDTRYF.

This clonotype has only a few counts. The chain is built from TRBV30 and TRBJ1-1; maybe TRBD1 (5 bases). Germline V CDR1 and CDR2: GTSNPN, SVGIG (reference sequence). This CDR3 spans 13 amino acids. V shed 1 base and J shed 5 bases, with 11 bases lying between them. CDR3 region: CAWSAGPGTEAFF. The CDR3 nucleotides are TGTGCCTGGAGTGCAGGGCCGGGGACTGAAGCTTTCTTT.

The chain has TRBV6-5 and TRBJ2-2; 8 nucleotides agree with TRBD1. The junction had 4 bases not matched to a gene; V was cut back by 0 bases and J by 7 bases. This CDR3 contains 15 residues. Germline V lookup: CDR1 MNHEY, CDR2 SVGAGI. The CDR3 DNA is TGTGCCAGCAGTTACTCGGGCGGACAGGGCGGGGAGCTGTTTTTT. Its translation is CASSYSGGQGGELFF.

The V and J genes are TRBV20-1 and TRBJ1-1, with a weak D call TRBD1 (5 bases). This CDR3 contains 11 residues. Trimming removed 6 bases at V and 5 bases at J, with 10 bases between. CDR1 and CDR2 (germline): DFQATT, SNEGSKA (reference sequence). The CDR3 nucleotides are TGCAGTGCCGGAGGGGAAACTGAAGCTTTCTTT. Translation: CSAGGETEAFF.

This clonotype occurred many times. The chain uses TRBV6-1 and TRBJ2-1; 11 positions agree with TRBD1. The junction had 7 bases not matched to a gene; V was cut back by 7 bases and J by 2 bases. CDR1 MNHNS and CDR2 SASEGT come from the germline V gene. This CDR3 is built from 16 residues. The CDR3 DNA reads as TGTGCCAGCACCGGACCGGGACAGGGGGCCTACAATGAGCAGTTCTTC. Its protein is CASTGPGQGAYNEQFF.

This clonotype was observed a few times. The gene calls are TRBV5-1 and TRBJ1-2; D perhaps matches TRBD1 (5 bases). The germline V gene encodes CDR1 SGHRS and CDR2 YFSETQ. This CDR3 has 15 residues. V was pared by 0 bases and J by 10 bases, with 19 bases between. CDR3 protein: CASSLAVGAGVVYTF. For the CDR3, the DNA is TGCGCCAGCAGCTTGGCCGTCGGGGCGGGGGTAGTCTACACCTTC.

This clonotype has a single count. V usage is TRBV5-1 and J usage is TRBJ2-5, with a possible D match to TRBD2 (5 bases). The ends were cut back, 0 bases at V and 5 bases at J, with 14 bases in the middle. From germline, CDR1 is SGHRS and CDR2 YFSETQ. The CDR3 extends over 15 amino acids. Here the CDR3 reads CASSLAVGRGETQYF. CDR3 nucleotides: TGCGCCAGCAGCTTGGCTGTAGGCCGAGGGGAGACCCAGTACTTC. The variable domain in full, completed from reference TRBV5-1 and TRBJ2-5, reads KAGVTQTPRYLIKTRGQQVTLSCSPISGHRSVSWYQQTPGQGLQFLFEYFSETQRNKGNFPGRFSGRQFSNSRSEMNVSTLELGDSALYLCASSLAVGRGETQYFGPGTRLLVL.

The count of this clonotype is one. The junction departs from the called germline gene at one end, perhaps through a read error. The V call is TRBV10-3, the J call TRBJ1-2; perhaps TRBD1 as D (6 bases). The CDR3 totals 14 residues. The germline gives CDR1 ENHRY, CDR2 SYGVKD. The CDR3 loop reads CAISEGGQFYGCTF. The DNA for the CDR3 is TGTGCCATCAGTGAAGGCGGACAGTTTTATGGCTGCACCTTC.

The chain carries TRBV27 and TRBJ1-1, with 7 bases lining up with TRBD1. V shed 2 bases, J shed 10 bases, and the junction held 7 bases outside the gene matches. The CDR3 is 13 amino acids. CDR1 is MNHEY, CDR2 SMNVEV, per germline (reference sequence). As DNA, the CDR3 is TGTGCCAGCAGTTTAATTTCCGACAGGGCAGCTTTCTTT. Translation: CASSLISDRAAFF.

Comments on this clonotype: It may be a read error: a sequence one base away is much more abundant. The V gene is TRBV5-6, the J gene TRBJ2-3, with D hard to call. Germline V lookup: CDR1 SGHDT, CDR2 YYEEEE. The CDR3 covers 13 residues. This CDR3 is CASSLDSPDTRYF. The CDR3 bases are TGTGCCAGCAGCTTGGACAGCCCAGATACGCGGTATTTT.

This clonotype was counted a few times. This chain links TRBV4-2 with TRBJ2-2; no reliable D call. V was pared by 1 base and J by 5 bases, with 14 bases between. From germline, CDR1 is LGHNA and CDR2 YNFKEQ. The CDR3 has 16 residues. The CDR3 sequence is CASSQVSGGVTGELFF. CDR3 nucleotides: TGTGCCAGCAGCCAAGTATCGGGCGGAGTAACCGGGGAGCTGTTTTTT.

The CDR3 DNA reads as TGTGCCAGCAGCCAAGATGTAAGCAGGTACTATGGCTACACCTTC. Translated: CASSQDVSRYYGYTF. J is TRBJ1-2 and V is TRBV4-2; D ambiguous. Looked up from germline, CDR1 is LGHNA and CDR2 is YNFKEQ. Trimming removed 0 bases at V and 3 bases at J, with 11 bases between. The CDR3 spans 15 residues.

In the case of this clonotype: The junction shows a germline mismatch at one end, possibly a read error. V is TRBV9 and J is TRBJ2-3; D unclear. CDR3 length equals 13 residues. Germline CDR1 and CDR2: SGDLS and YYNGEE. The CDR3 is CASSGWSKDTQYF. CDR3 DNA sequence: TGTGCCAGCAGCGGGTGGAGCAAAGATACGCAGTATTTT. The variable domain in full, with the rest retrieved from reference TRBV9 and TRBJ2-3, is DSGVTQTPKHLITATGQRVTLRCSPRSGDLSVYWYQQSLDQGLQFLIQYYNGEERAKGNILERFSAQQFPDLHSELNLSSLELGDSALYFCASSGWSKDTQYFGPGTRLTVL.

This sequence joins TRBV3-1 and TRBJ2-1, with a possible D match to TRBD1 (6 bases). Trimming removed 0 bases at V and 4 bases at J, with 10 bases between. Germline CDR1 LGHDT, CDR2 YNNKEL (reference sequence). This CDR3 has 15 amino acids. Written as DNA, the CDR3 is TGTGCCAGCAGCCAAGATCAGGACAGTTACAATGAGCAGTTCTTC. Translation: CASSQDQDSYNEQFF.

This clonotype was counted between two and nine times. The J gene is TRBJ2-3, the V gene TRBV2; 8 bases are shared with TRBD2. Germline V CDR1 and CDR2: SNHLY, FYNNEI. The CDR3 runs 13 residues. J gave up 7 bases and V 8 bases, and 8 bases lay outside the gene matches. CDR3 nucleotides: TGTGCCAGCCAGCGGGAGCCGGGGTATACGCAGTATTTT. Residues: CASQREPGYTQYF.

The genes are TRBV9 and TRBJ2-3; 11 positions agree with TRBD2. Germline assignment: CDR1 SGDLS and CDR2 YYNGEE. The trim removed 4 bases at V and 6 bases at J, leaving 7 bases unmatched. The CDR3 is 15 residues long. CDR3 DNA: TGTGCCAGCAGCTCGACTAGCGGGGCAAGGGATACGCAGTATTTT. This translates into CASSSTSGARDTQYF.